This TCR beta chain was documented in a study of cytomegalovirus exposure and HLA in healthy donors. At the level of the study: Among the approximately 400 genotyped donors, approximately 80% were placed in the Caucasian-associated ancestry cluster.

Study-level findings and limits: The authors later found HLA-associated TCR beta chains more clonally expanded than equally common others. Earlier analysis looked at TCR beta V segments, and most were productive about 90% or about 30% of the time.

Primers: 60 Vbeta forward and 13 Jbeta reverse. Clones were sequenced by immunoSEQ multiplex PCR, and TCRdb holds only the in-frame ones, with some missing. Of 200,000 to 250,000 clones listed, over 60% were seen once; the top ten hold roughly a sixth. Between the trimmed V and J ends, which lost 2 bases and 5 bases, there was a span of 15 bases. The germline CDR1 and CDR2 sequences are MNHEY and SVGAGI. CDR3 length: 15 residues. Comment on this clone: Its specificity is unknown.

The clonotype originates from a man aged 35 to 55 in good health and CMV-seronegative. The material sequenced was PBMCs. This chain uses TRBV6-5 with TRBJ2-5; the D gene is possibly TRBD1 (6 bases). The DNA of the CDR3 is TGTGCCAGCAGTTACAGAGGGGGATTCGCGGAGACCCAGTACTTC. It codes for CASSYRGGFAETQYF.